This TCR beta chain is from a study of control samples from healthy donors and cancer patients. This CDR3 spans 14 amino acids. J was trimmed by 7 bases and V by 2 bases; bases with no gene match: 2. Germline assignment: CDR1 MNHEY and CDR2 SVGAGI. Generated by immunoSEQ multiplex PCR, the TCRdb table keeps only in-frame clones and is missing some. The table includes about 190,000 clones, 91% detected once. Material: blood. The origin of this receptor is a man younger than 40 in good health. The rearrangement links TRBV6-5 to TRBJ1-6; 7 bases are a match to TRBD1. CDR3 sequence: CASSYRDRNSPLHF. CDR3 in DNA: TGTGCCAGCAGTTACCGGGACAGAAATTCACCCCTCCACTTT.